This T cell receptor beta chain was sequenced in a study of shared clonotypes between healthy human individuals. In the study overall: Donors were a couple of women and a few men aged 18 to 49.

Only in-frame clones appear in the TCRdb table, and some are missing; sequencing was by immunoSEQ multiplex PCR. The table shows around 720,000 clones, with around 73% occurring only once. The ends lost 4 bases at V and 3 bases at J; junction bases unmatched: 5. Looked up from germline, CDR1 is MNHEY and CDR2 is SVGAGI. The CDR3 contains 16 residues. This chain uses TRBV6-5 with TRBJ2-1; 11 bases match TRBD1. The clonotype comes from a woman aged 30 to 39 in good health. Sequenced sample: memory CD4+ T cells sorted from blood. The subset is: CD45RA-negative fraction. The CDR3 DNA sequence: TGTGCCAGCAGTTTAACCGGGACAGGGGGCTACAATGAGCAGTTCTTC. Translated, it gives CASSLTGTGGYNEQFF.